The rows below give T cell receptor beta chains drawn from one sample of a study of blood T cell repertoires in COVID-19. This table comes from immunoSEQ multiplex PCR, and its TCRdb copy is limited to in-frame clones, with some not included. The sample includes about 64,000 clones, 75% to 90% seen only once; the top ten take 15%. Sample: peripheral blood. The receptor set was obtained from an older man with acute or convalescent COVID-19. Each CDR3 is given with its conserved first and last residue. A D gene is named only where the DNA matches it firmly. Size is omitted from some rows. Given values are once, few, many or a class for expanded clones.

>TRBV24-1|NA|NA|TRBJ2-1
CATSDSGGPAGSYNEQFF
TGTGCCACCAGTGATTCAGGGGGACCAGCGGGTTCCTACAATGAGCAGTTCTTC
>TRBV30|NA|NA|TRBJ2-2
CAWSRNRRLNTGELFF
TGTGCCTGGAGCCGTAACAGGAGACTGAACACCGGGGAGCTGTTTTTT
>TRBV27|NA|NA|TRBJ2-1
CASSPDRIEQFF
TGTGCCAGCAGCCCAGACAGGATTGAGCAGTTCTTC
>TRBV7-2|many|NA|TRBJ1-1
CASSVQGNTEAFF
TGTGCCAGCAGCGTACAGGGGAACACTGAAGCTTTCTTT
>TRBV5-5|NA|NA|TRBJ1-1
CASSFQGGTEAFF
TGTGCCAGCAGCTTTCAAGGGGGCACTGAAGCTTTCTTT
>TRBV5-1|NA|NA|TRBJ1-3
CASSPGRWTASSGNTIYF
TGCGCCAGCAGCCCCGGCCGTTGGACAGCGAGCTCTGGAAACACCATATATTTT
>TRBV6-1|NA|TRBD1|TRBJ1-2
CASSEGTGLYGYTF
TGTGCCAGCAGTGAAGGGACAGGGTTATATGGCTACACCTTC
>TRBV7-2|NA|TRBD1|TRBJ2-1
CASSPDRGNYNEQFF
TGTGCCAGCAGCCCGGACAGGGGCAACTACAATGAGCAGTTCTTC
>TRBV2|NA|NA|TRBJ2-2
CASQPEGLAGELFF
TGTGCCAGCCAGCCCGAGGGATTGGCCGGGGAGCTGTTTTTT
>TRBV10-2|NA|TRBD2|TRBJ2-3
CASGGSGGARDTQYF
TGCGCCAGCGGTGGGAGCGGGGGGGCCAGAGATACGCAGTATTTT
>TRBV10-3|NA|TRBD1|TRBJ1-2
CATGTGAEYGYTF
TGTGCCACCGGGACAGGGGCGGAGTATGGCTACACCTTC
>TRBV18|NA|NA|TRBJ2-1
CASSPETRQFF
TGTGCCAGCTCACCCGAAACCAGGCAGTTCTTC
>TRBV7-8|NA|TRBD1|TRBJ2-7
CASSSPGQGAYEQYF
TGTGCCAGCAGCTCACCGGGACAGGGGGCCTACGAGCAGTACTTC
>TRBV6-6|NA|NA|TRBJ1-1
CASMSSPGQENTEAFF
TGTGCCAGCATGAGTTCTCCTGGTCAGGAAAACACTGAAGCTTTCTTT